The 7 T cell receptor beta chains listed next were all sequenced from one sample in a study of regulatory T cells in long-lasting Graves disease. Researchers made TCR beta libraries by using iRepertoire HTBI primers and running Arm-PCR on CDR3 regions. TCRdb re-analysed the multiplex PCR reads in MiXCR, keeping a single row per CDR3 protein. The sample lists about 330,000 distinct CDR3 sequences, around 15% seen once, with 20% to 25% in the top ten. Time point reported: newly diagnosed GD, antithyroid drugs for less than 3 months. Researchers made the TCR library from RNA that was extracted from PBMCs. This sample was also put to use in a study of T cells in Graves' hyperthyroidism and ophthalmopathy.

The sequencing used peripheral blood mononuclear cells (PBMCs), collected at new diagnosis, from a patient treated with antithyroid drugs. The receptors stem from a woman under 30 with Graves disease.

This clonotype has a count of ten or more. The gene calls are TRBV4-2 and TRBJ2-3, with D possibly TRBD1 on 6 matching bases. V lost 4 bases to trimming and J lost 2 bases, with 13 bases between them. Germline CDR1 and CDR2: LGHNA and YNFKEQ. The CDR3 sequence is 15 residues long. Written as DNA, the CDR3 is TGTGCCAGCAGCCTCCTGCTGGGGGCCACAGATACGCAGTATTTT. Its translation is CASSLLLGATDTQYF.

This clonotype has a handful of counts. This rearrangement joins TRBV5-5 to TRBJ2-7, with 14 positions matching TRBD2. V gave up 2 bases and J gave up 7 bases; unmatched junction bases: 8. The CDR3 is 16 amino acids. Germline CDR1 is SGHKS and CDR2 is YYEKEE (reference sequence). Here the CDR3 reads CASSFTGTSGSVEQYF. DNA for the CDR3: TGTGCCAGCAGCTTCACCGGGACTAGCGGGAGCGTTGAGCAGTACTTC.

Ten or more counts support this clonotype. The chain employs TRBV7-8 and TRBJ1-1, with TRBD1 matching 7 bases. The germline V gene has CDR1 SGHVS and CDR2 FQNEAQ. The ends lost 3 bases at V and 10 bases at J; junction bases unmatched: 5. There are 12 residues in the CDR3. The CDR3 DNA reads TGTGCCAGCAGCTTCGTGGAGGGGGCAGCTTTCTTT. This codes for CASSFVEGAAFF.

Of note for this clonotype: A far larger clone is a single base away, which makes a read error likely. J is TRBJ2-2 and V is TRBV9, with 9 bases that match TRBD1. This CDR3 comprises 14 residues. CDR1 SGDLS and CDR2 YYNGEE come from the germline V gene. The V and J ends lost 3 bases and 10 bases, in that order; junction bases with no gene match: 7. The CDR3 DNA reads TGTGCCAGCAGCGAGACAGGGGGTAGTAAGGAGCTGTTTTTT. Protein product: CASSETGGSKELFF. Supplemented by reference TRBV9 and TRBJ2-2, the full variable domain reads DSGVTQTPKHLITATGQRVTLRCSPRSGDLSVYWYQQSLDQGLQFLIQYYNGEERAKGNILERFSAQQFPDLHSELNLSSLELGDSALYFCASSETGGSKELFFGEGSRLTVL.

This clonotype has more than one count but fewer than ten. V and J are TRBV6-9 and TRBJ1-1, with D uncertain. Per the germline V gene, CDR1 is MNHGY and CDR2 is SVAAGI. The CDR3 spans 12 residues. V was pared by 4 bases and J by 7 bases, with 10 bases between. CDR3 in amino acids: CASSSTSGEAFF. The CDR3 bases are TGTGCCAGCAGTTCCACGTCGGGTGAAGCTTTCTTT.

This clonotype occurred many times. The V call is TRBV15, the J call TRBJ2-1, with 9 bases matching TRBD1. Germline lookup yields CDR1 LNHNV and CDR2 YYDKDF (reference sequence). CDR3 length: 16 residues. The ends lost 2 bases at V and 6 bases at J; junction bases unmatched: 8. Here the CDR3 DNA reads TGTGCCACCAGCAGACCACCGGGACAGGGTAGCAATGAGCAGTTCTTC. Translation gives CATSRPPGQGSNEQFF.

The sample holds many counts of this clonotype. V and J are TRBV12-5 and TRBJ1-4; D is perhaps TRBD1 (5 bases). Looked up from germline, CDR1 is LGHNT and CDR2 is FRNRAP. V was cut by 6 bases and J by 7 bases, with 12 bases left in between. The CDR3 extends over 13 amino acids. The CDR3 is CASGGDGGEKLFF. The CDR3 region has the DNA TGTGCTAGTGGGGGGGATGGGGGTGAAAAACTGTTTTTT.